These 4 T cell receptor beta chains were all obtained from the same sample, sequenced in a study of blood T cells in healthy people across ages. A J-beta primer mix and a sample-barcoded 5' primer were used in a second PCR of about 7 to 11 cycles. TCRdb reanalysed the 5' RACE reads using MiXCR and keeps one entry per CDR3 protein. Among about 830,000 distinct CDR3 sequences listed, 60% to 80% were seen once. Specimen: blood. All receptors come from a man aged 30 to 39 in good health.

This clonotype turned up a few times. J is TRBJ2-3 and V is TRBV12-3 or TRBV12-4, with D perhaps TRBD1 (5 bases). This CDR3 comprises 14 residues. Trimming took off 4 bases at V and 5 bases at J, with 13 bases between the two ends. The CDR3 coding sequence is TGTGCCAGCAGTTCGGCCTTAGGGGAAGATACGCAGTATTTT. Amino acids: CASSSALGEDTQYF.

The V and J genes are TRBV18 and TRBJ1-5, with 8 bases aligning to TRBD1. The germline V gene encodes CDR1 KGHSH and CDR2 LQKENI. The V gene end was trimmed by 4 bases and the J gene end by 7 bases; junction bases not matched to a gene: 9. This CDR3 is 15 amino acids long. The CDR3 region is CASSLGQGGWQPQHF. The CDR3 DNA reads TGTGCCAGCTCACTAGGACAGGGAGGGTGGCAGCCCCAGCATTTT.

A few counts support this clonotype. The chain joins TRBV12-3 or TRBV12-4 to TRBJ2-7, with 8 positions matching TRBD2. V shed 3 bases, J shed 2 bases, and the junction held 0 bases outside the gene matches. This CDR3 comprises 13 residues. As DNA, the CDR3 is TGTGCCAGCAGTTTTAGCGGGGCCTACGAGCAGTACTTC. Its protein product is CASSFSGAYEQYF.

The sample holds a few counts of this clonotype. The V and J genes are TRBV24-1 and TRBJ2-3, with TRBD2 matching 14 bases. The CDR3 runs to 15 residues. Germline V CDR1 and CDR2: KGHDR, SFDVKD. V was clipped by 12 bases and J by 6 bases; unmatched bases: 10. This chain's CDR3 is CASGTSGGLVDTQYF. The CDR3, as DNA: TGTGCCTCTGGGACTAGCGGGGGCCTAGTGGATACGCAGTATTTT.